This T cell receptor beta chain came from a study of siplizumab effects on memory and regulatory T cells. Only one count was recorded for this clone. The J segment lost 3 bases and the V segment lost 5 bases, leaving 7 bases of the junction unmatched. This CDR3 has 14 amino acids. In germline, CDR1 is SEHNR, CDR2 FQNEAQ (reference sequence). This table comes from immunoSEQ multiplex PCR, and its TCRdb copy is limited to in-frame clones, with some not included. This sample has about 120,000 clones; over 85% occur once, and the top ten carry approximately 0.17%. Source material: non-Treg CD4+ T cells sorted from blood. The receptor was derived from a human donor in good health. The V and J genes are TRBV7-9 and TRBJ2-7; 7 nucleotides match TRBD1. CDR3 in amino acids: CASSGVTGLYEQYF. For the CDR3, the DNA is TGTGCCAGCAGCGGGGTGACAGGGCTCTACGAGCAGTACTTC. Based on the CDR3 plus reference TRBV7-9 and TRBJ2-7, the full variable domain is DTGVSQNPRHKITKRGQNVTFRCDPISEHNRLYWYRQTLGQGPEFLTYFQNEAQLEKSRLLSDRFSAERPKGSFSTLEIQRTEQGDSAMYLCASSGVTGLYEQYFGPGTRLTVT.